A single sample is the source of the 20 T cell receptor beta chains below, sequenced in a study of siplizumab effects on memory and regulatory T cells. Produced via immunoSEQ multiplex PCR; TCRdb's table is partial and in-frame only. Of 100,000 or so clones listed, under 95% are singletons. What was sequenced was Tregs sorted from blood. Receptors originate from a human donor in good health.

V and J are TRBV20-1 and TRBJ2-5, with no clear D. V was trimmed by 1 base and J by 4 bases, leaving 4 bases between them. Germline assignment: CDR1 DFQATT and CDR2 SNEGSKA (reference sequence). This CDR3 has 11 residues. The CDR3 coding sequence is TGCAGTGCTAGAGTCGCAGAGACCCAGTACTTC. Translation gives CSARVAETQYF.

The chain has TRBV18 and TRBJ2-5, with unresolved D. Germline values: CDR1 KGHSH, CDR2 LQKENI. Trimming took 6 bases from V and 4 from J, leaving 6 bases between them. The CDR3 has 11 residues. CDR3 in DNA: TGTGCCAGCTCGTCGGGAGAGACCCAGTACTTC. Encoded protein: CASSSGETQYF. Combining the CDR3 with reference TRBV18 and TRBJ2-5 gives the whole variable domain NAGVMQNPRHLVRRRGQEARLRCSPMKGHSHVYWYRQLPEEGLKFMVYLQKENIIDESGMPKERFSAEFPKEGPSILRIQQVVRGDSAAYFCASSSGETQYFGPGTRLLVL.

The chain links TRBV19 to TRBJ1-2, with 8 nucleotides matching TRBD1. Losses at the gene ends were 7 bases for V and 8 bases for J; bases not matched to a gene: 12. There are 14 residues in the CDR3. Per germline, CDR1 LNHDA and CDR2 SQIVND (reference sequence). CDR3 bases: TGTGCCAGTACCCCGAGGACAGGGTCTGGGGGCTACACCTTC. It yields the protein CASTPRTGSGGYTF. The entire variable domain, with the rest obtained from reference TRBV19 and TRBJ1-2, is as follows: DGGITQSPKYLFRKEGQNVTLSCEQNLNHDAMYWYRQDPGQGLRLIYYSQIVNDFQKGDIAEGYSVSREKKESFPLTVTSAQKNPTAFYLCASTPRTGSGGYTFGSGTRLTVV.

This rearrangement joins TRBV18 to TRBJ2-1; the D gene is possibly TRBD1 (5 bases). V lost 0 bases, J lost 4 bases, and 10 bases lay in between. From germline, CDR1 is KGHSH and CDR2 LQKENI. The CDR3 has 15 amino acids. The DNA of the CDR3 is TGTGCCAGCTCACCACCAAGGAACAGGTACAATGAGCAGTTCTTC. Translation gives CASSPPRNRYNEQFF.

The V gene is TRBV29-1, the J gene TRBJ2-5; 10 bases match TRBD2. Looked up from germline, CDR1 is SQVTM and CDR2 is ANQGSEA. The length of the CDR3 is 14 residues. The V and J ends lost 7 bases and 2 bases, in that order; junction bases with no gene match: 7. The chain's CDR3 is CSGTSGAGQETQYF. CDR3 DNA sequence: TGCAGCGGAACTAGCGGGGCGGGGCAAGAGACCCAGTACTTC.

J is TRBJ1-2 and V is TRBV6-1; D gene uncertain. This CDR3 comprises 15 residues. V lost 3 bases, J lost 2 bases, and 13 bases lay in between. Germline V gives CDR1 MNHNS, CDR2 SASEGT. The CDR3, as DNA: TGTGCCAGCAGTGACCTCCCGACACCAAACTATGGCTACACCTTC. As protein: CASSDLPTPNYGYTF.

The rearrangement joins TRBV2 to TRBJ1-6; 12 bases map to TRBD1. The CDR3 has 16 amino acids. V lost 6 bases and J lost 4; bases outside the gene matches: 4. In germline, CDR1 is SNHLY, CDR2 FYNNEI. This CDR3 is CASRGTGGTYNSPLHF. The CDR3, as DNA: TGTGCCAGCAGGGGGACAGGGGGCACTTATAATTCACCCCTCCACTTT.

The chain couples TRBV1 to TRBJ2-3. TRBV1 is a pseudogene locus. The CDR3 consists of 17 residues. Here the CDR3 reads CTSSPKTGLTTTDTQYF. The CDR3 coding sequence is TGCACCAGCAGCCCTAAGACGGGCTTAACTACCACAGATACGCAGTATTTT.

V gene TRBV2 combines with J gene TRBJ1-5; 8 bases line up with TRBD1. The germline V gene encodes CDR1 SNHLY and CDR2 FYNNEI. This CDR3 contains 13 residues. The ends lost 5 bases at V and 6 bases at J; junction bases unmatched: 3. The CDR3 DNA reads as TGTGCCAGCAGTCAGGGGGCTGGTCAGCCCCAGCATTTT. It codes for CASSQGAGQPQHF.

V is TRBV10-3 and J is TRBJ1-3, with a weak D call TRBD1 (5 bases). The V end was cut by 7 bases, the J end by 4 bases, with 11 bases between. The CDR3 is made up of 13 amino acids. Germline CDR1 ENHRY, CDR2 SYGVKD. The CDR3 DNA reads as TGTGCCATCACAAGAGGGACGGGAAACACCATATATTTT. Residues: CAITRGTGNTIYF.

This clone was picked up a small number of times. The chain is built from TRBV29-1 and TRBJ2-3, with 12 bases fitting TRBD2. There are 13 residues in the CDR3. The ends lost 7 bases at V and 3 bases at J; junction bases unmatched: 2. Germline loops: CDR1 SQVTM, CDR2 ANQGSEA. The CDR3 nucleotides are TGCAGCGCCCTAGCGGGAGGGACAGATACGCAGTATTTT. It translates to CSALAGGTDTQYF.

The rearrangement uses TRBV28 and TRBJ1-2, with D perhaps matching TRBD1 (5 bases). The germline V gene encodes CDR1 MDHEN and CDR2 SYDVKM. V was trimmed by 7 bases and J by 8 bases, leaving 26 bases between them. The CDR3 has 16 residues. This CDR3 reads CASIPTGEGSPGGYTF. The CDR3 nucleotides are TGTGCCAGCATTCCCACGGGCGAGGGGTCACCAGGGGGCTACACCTTC.

This chain joins TRBV5-1 and TRBJ1-1; TRBD1 matches at 8 bases. From germline, CDR1 is SGHRS and CDR2 YFSETQ. With V trimmed by 5 bases and J by 1 base, 4 bases remained unmatched. The CDR3 contains 14 residues. The chain's CDR3 is CASRVTGANTEAFF. The CDR3 nucleotides read TGCGCCAGCAGAGTGACAGGGGCGAACACTGAAGCTTTCTTT. Filled out from reference TRBV5-1 and TRBJ1-1, the complete variable domain reads KAGVTQTPRYLIKTRGQQVTLSCSPISGHRSVSWYQQTPGQGLQFLFEYFSETQRNKGNFPGRFSGRQFSNSRSEMNVSTLELGDSALYLCASRVTGANTEAFFGQGTRLTVV.

By sample share, this clone is medium-sized. V is TRBV7-8 and J is TRBJ2-5; TRBD1 agrees at 7 bases. CDR1 is SGHVS and CDR2 is FQNEAQ in the germline V gene. The junction had 11 bases not matched to a gene; V was cut back by 6 bases and J by 7 bases. The CDR3 consists of 14 residues. CDR3 in amino acids: CASSLGQVLGTQYF. DNA of the CDR3: TGTGCCAGCAGTCTAGGACAGGTACTGGGGACCCAGTACTTC. Combining the CDR3 with reference TRBV7-8 and TRBJ2-5 gives the whole variable domain GAGVSQSPRYKVAKRGQDVALRCDPISGHVSLFWYQQALGQGPEFLTYFQNEAQLDKSGLPSDRFFAERPEGSVSTLKIQRTQQEDSAVYLCASSLGQVLGTQYFGPGTRLLVL.

This chain links TRBV7-9 with TRBJ2-7, with a possible D match to TRBD1 (6 bases). This CDR3 is 13 amino acids long. V was shortened by 8 bases and J by 5 bases, with 16 bases between the two germline ends. CDR1 is SEHNR, CDR2 FQNEAQ, per germline (reference sequence). The CDR3 protein is CASRLAGAHEQYF. The CDR3 nucleotides read TGTGCCAGCCGACTCGCAGGGGCCCACGAGCAGTACTTC. Combining the CDR3 with reference TRBV7-9 and TRBJ2-7 gives the whole variable domain DTGVSQNPRHKITKRGQNVTFRCDPISEHNRLYWYRQTLGQGPEFLTYFQNEAQLEKSRLLSDRFSAERPKGSFSTLEIQRTEQGDSAMYLCASRLAGAHEQYFGPGTRLTVT.

This chain joins TRBV10-1 and TRBJ2-5, with 10 bases aligning to TRBD2. Looked up from germline, CDR1 is WNHNN and CDR2 is SYGVQD (reference sequence). The CDR3 runs 17 residues. V lost 0 bases and J lost 6; bases outside the gene matches: 10. The CDR3 here is CASSESSLAGVWKTQYF. The CDR3 region has the DNA TGCGCCAGCAGTGAGTCGAGTCTAGCGGGAGTATGGAAGACCCAGTACTTC.

Notes on this clone: This sample includes further DNA sequences coding for the same CDR3. The chain combines TRBV18 with TRBJ1-5; no reliable D call. With 3 bases removed from V and 4 bases from J, the gap between germline ends came to 4 bases. Germline CDR1 and CDR2: KGHSH and LQKENI. The length of the CDR3 is 12 residues. CDR3 bases: TGTGCCAGCTCACCGACTAATCAGCCCCAGCATTTT. Residues: CASSPTNQPQHF.

The genes are TRBV2 and TRBJ2-1; D perhaps matches TRBD1 (6 bases). The CDR3 covers 14 residues. V lost 4 bases to trimming and J lost 5 bases, with 12 bases between them. Germline V gene sequence: CDR1 SNHLY, CDR2 FYNNEI. CDR3 nucleotide sequence: TGTGCCAGCAGTGGCCCGGACAGAAACAATGAGCAGTTCTTC. Translated, it gives CASSGPDRNNEQFF.

J is TRBJ2-7 and V is TRBV6-5; D is unclear. The CDR3 covers 14 residues. From germline, CDR1 is MNHEY and CDR2 SVGAGI. Trimming shortened V by 6 bases and J by 2 bases, and 14 bases separated the two germline ends. CDR3: CASSLGDGPYEQYF. The CDR3 nucleotides read TGTGCCAGCAGCCTGGGTGATGGCCCCTACGAGCAGTACTTC.

A few counts support this clone. The chain joins TRBV2 to TRBJ2-1; 9 bases align to TRBD2. CDR1 is SNHLY, CDR2 FYNNEI, per germline. The CDR3 spans 15 residues. Trimming took 7 bases from V and 6 from J; bases not matched to a gene: 10. DNA for the CDR3: TGTGCCAGCATGACAATAGCGGGAGTGGGCAATGAGCAGTTCTTC. Protein sequence: CASMTIAGVGNEQFF.